This T cell receptor beta chain came from a study of cytomegalovirus exposure and HLA in healthy donors. The overall study: Falling in the Caucasian-associated ancestry cluster were roughly 86% of under 450 genotyped donors. General observations from the study: The records held CMV serostatus as the only immune exposure information.

In the PCR, 60 Vbeta and 13 Jbeta primers were used. Produced via immunoSEQ multiplex PCR; TCRdb's table is partial and in-frame only. The sample carries about 100,000 clones, around 82% recorded once. In its sample, this clone was seen a few times. The antigen is undetermined. CDR3 size: 14 residues. Germline values: CDR1 SGHDT, CDR2 YYEEEE. Unmatched junction bases numbered 10, after V lost 5 bases and J lost 8 bases. Each donor was nominally healthy when sampled (though unrecorded immune exposures were likely). This sequence joins TRBV5-6 and TRBJ2-7, with TRBD1 identical over 10 bases. The specimen was PBMCs. The clonotype comes from a woman aged 55-75 years in good health and CMV-seronegative. In nucleotides, the CDR3 is TGTGCCAGCAGAGCGGGACAGGGGATATTGCAGCAGTACTTC. This translates into CASRAGQGILQQYF.